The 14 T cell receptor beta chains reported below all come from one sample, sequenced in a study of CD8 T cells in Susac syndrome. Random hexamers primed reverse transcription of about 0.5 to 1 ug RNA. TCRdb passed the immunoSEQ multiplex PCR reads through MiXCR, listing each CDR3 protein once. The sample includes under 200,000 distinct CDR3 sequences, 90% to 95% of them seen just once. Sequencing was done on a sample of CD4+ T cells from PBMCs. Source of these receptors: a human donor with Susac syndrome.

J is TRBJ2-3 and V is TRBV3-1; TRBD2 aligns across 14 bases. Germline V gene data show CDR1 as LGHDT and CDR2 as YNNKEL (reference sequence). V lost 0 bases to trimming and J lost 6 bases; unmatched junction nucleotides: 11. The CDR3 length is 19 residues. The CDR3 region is CASSQEIPTSGGAGDTQYF. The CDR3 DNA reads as TGTGCCAGCAGCCAAGAGATCCCGACTAGCGGGGGGGCGGGTGATACGCAGTATTTT.

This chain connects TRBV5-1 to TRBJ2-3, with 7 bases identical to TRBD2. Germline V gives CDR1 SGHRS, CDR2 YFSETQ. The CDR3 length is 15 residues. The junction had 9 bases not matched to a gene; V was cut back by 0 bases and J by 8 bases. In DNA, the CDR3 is TGCGCCAGCAGCTTGGCGGCGGGAGAGAGTGCTACGCAGTATTTT. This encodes CASSLAAGESATQYF. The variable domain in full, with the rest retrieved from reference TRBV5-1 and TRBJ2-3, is KAGVTQTPRYLIKTRGQQVTLSCSPISGHRSVSWYQQTPGQGLQFLFEYFSETQRNKGNFPGRFSGRQFSNSRSEMNVSTLELGDSALYLCASSLAAGESATQYFGPGTRLTVL.

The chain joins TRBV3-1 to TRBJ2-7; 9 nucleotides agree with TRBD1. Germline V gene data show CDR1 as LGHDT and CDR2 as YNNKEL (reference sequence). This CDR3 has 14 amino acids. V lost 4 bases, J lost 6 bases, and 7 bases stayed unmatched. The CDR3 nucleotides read TGTGCCAGCAGCCCAGGGACAGGGATATCCGAGCAGTACTTC. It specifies CASSPGTGISEQYF.

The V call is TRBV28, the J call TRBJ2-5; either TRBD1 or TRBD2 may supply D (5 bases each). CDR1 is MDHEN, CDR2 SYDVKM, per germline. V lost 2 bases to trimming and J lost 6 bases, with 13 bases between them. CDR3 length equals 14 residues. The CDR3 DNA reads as TGTGCCAGCAGTTTAGGGGGTTTAGTGAAGACCCAGTACTTC. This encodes CASSLGGLVKTQYF.

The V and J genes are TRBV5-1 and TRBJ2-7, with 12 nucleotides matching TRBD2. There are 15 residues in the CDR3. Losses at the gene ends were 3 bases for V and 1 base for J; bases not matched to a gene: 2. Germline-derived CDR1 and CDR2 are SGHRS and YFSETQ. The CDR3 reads CASSYGLAGSYEQYF. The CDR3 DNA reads TGCGCCAGCAGCTATGGACTAGCGGGGTCCTACGAGCAGTACTTC.

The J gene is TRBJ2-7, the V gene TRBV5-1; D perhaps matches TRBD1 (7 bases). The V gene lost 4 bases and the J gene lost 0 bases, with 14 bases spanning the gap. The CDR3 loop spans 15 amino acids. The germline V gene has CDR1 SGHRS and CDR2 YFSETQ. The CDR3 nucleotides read TGCGCCAGCAGCGGTCAGGGGGGAAGCTCCTACGAGCAGTACTTC. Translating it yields CASSGQGGSSYEQYF. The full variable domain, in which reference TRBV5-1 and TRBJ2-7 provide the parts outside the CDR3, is KAGVTQTPRYLIKTRGQQVTLSCSPISGHRSVSWYQQTPGQGLQFLFEYFSETQRNKGNFPGRFSGRQFSNSRSEMNVSTLELGDSALYLCASSGQGGSSYEQYFGPGTRLTVT.

CDR3 sequence reads: CASSLTGSPSDSPLHF. The CDR3 DNA sequence: TGTGCCAGCAGCTTGACAGGCTCCCCCTCGGATTCACCCCTCCACTTT. The chain joins TRBV7-8 to TRBJ1-6; the D gene is possibly TRBD1 (6 bases). CDR3 length: 16 residues. Per germline, CDR1 SGHVS and CDR2 FQNEAQ. V lost 3 bases to trimming and J lost 8 bases, with 17 bases between them. The full variable domain, with the rest looked up from reference TRBV7-8 and TRBJ1-6, is GAGVSQSPRYKVAKRGQDVALRCDPISGHVSLFWYQQALGQGPEFLTYFQNEAQLDKSGLPSDRFFAERPEGSVSTLKIQRTQQEDSAVYLCASSLTGSPSDSPLHFGNGTRLTVT.

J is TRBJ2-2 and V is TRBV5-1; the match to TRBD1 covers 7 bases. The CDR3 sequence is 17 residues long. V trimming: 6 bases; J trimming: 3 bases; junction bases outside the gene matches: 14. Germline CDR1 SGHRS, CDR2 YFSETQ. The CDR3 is CASTQSPGTEYTGELFF. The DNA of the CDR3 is TGCGCCAGCACCCAATCACCCGGGACAGAATACACCGGGGAGCTGTTTTTT.

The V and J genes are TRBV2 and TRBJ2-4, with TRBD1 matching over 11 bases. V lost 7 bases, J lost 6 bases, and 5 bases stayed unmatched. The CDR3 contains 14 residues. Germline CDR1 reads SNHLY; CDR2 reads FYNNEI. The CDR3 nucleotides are TGTGCCAGCAATCAGGACAGGGGGCTAAACATTCAGTACTTC. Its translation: CASNQDRGLNIQYF.

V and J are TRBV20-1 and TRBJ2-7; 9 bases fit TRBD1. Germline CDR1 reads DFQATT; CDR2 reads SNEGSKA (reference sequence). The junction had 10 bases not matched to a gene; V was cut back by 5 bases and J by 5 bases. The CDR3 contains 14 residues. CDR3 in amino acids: CSAYPGTGYHEQYF. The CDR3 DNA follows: TGCAGTGCTTACCCCGGGACAGGGTACCACGAGCAGTACTTC.

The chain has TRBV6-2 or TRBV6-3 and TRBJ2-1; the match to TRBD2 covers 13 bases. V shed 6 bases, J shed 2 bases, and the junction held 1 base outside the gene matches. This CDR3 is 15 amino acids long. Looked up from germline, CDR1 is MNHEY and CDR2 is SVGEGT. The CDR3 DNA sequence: TGTGCCAGCAGAACTAGCGGGGGGGCCTACAATGAGCAGTTCTTC. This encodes CASRTSGGAYNEQFF.

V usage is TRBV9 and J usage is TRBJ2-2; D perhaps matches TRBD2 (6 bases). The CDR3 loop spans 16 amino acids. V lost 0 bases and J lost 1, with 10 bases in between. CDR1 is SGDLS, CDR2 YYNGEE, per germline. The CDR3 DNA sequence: TGTGCCAGCAGCGTAGCGGGAGTCGGGAACACCGGGGAGCTGTTTTTT. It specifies CASSVAGVGNTGELFF.

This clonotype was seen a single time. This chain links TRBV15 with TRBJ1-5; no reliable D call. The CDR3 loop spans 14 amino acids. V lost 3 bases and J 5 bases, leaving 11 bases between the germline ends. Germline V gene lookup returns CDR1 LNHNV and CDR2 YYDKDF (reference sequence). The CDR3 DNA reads TGTGCCACCAGCAGCCCTAACTCTCATCAGCCCCAGCATTTT. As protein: CATSSPNSHQPQHF.

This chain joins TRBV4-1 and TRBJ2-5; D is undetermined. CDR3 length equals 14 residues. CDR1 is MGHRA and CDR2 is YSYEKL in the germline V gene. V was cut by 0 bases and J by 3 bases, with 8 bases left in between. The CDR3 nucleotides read TGCGCCAGCAGCCAAGACTCACAGAAAGAGACCCAGTACTTC. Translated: CASSQDSQKETQYF.